Presented here are 25 T cell receptor beta chains from one specimen sequenced in a study of T cell responses to AZD1222 COVID-19 vaccine. Assay used: immunoSEQ multiplex PCR; TCRdb lists only in-frame clones, some missing. The sample has roughly 140,000 clones; about 91% are singletons. The sample in question was peripheral blood, obtained on day 0 of AZD1222 vaccination. Receptor source: an adult in good health.

This rearrangement joins TRBV7-2 to TRBJ2-4, with D perhaps matching TRBD2 (6 bases). Trimming removed 4 bases at V and 6 bases at J, with 22 bases between. This CDR3 region has 17 residues. Germline CDR1 and CDR2: SGHTA and FQGNSA. CDR3 sequence reads: CASSSTPRGAGINIQYF. CDR3 sequence (DNA): TGTGCCAGCAGCTCAACCCCTCGGGGAGCGGGTATAAACATTCAGTACTTC.

The chain is built from TRBV7-9 and TRBJ2-7, with 9 positions matching TRBD1. CDR3 length: 15 residues. Germline V CDR1 and CDR2: SEHNR, FQNEAQ (reference sequence). V was clipped by 3 bases and J by 2 bases; unmatched bases: 5. The CDR3 spells CASSFGTGPTYEQYF. The CDR3 DNA sequence: TGTGCCAGCAGCTTCGGGACAGGGCCAACCTACGAGCAGTACTTC. Looking up the rest from reference TRBV7-9 and TRBJ2-7 gives the full variable domain: DTGVSQNPRHKITKRGQNVTFRCDPISEHNRLYWYRQTLGQGPEFLTYFQNEAQLEKSRLLSDRFSAERPKGSFSTLEIQRTEQGDSAMYLCASSFGTGPTYEQYFGPGTRLTVT.

This rearrangement joins TRBV30 to TRBJ1-2, with 8 positions matching TRBD1. The germline V gene has CDR1 GTSNPN and CDR2 SVGIG (reference sequence). This CDR3 is 12 amino acids long. Trimming cost V 3 bases and J 8 bases; bases outside gene matches: 5. The CDR3 DNA reads TGTGCCTGGAGCACAGGGGGAGGCGGCTACACCTTC. It encodes CAWSTGGGGYTF.

The CDR3 DNA is TGTGCCAGCACCTCGGGACTAGCGGGAGTGGAGGGCACAGATACGCAGTATTTT. Translation gives CASTSGLAGVEGTDTQYF. V gene TRBV28 combines with J gene TRBJ2-3; 14 bases match TRBD2. The germline gives CDR1 MDHEN, CDR2 SYDVKM. J gave up 1 base and V 7 bases, and 10 bases lay outside the gene matches. The CDR3 is 18 residues long. The full variable domain, with the rest looked up from reference TRBV28 and TRBJ2-3, is DVKVTQSSRYLVKRTGEKVFLECVQDMDHENMFWYRQDPGLGLRLIYFSYDVKMKEKGDIPEGYSVSREKKERFSLILESASTNQTSMYLCASTSGLAGVEGTDTQYFGPGTRLTVL.

The V and J genes are TRBV25-1 and TRBJ2-5; the D gene is possibly TRBD2 (6 bases). Trimming left V 3 bases short and J 5 bases short, with 19 bases between. Germline V gives CDR1 MGHDK, CDR2 SYGVNS. The length of the CDR3 is 16 residues. The CDR3 DNA sequence: TGTGCCAGCAGTGACCATCTTTCGGGAGCCGCGGAGACCCAGTACTTC. As protein: CASSDHLSGAAETQYF.

The chain links TRBV10-1 to TRBJ1-1; D is uncertain. The CDR3 extends over 14 amino acids. The germline V gene has CDR1 WNHNN and CDR2 SYGVQD (reference sequence). V lost 3 bases, J lost 4 bases, and 12 bases lay in between. The CDR3 DNA is TGCGCCAGCAGTGAATCCACGATGGGCACTGAAGCTTTCTTT. Amino acids: CASSESTMGTEAFF.

The rearrangement uses TRBV2 and TRBJ1-5; D ambiguous. From germline, CDR1 is SNHLY and CDR2 FYNNEI. V lost 6 bases and J lost 0, with 12 bases in between. This CDR3 has 15 residues. The CDR3 loop reads CASRAGKNSNQPQHF. CDR3 sequence (DNA): TGTGCCAGCAGAGCGGGTAAGAATAGCAATCAGCCCCAGCATTTT.

The chain uses TRBV30 and TRBJ1-3, with D hard to call. Germline V CDR1 and CDR2: GTSNPN, SVGIG (reference sequence). This CDR3 comprises 15 residues. The germline V and J ends were trimmed by 4 bases and 7 bases, with 20 bases remaining between them. The CDR3 coding sequence is TGTGCCTGGACGCCCCGGACCACAAGAGGTAACACCATATATTTT. Its protein is CAWTPRTTRGNTIYF.

J is TRBJ1-5 and V is TRBV6-2 or TRBV6-3; D perhaps matches TRBD1 (6 bases). This CDR3 is 16 amino acids long. Looked up from germline, CDR1 is MNHEY and CDR2 is SVGEGT. Trimming shortened V by 2 bases and J by 6 bases, and 17 bases separated the two germline ends. The CDR3, as DNA: TGTGCCAGCAGTTACGGCCGAACAGGGTATGGTCAGCCCCAGCATTTT. Translating it yields CASSYGRTGYGQPQHF.

The J gene is TRBJ2-3, the V gene TRBV7-6; tentative D call: TRBD1 (5 bases). The CDR3 sequence is 16 residues long. Germline values: CDR1 SGHVS, CDR2 FNYEAQ. V was shortened by 4 bases and J by 5 bases, with 19 bases between the two germline ends. Here the CDR3 reads CASSSLYSQRGDTQYF. In nucleotides, the CDR3 is TGTGCCAGCAGCTCACTATACTCTCAAAGGGGAGATACGCAGTATTTT.

This clone turned up a few times. V gene TRBV20-1 combines with J gene TRBJ2-7; 7 nucleotides match TRBD2. The V gene end was trimmed by 5 bases and the J gene end by 9 bases; junction bases not matched to a gene: 7. Germline V CDR1 and CDR2: DFQATT, SNEGSKA (reference sequence). The CDR3 runs to 11 residues. Here the CDR3 DNA reads TGCAGTGCTTCCCTAGCGGTAGGGCAGTACTTC. This gives the protein CSASLAVGQYF.

The genes are TRBV28 and TRBJ1-2; TRBD1 matches at 8 bases. CDR1 is MDHEN, CDR2 SYDVKM, per germline. CDR3 length: 14 amino acids. V was clipped by 5 bases and J by 5 bases; unmatched bases: 7. The CDR3 coding sequence is TGTGCCAGCAGTCTCCAGGGGGCTAGATATGGCTACACCTTC. The encoded protein is CASSLQGARYGYTF.

The chain couples TRBV30 to TRBJ1-6; D ambiguous. V lost 4 bases, J lost 5 bases, and 9 bases lay in between. The CDR3 is made up of 13 amino acids. CDR1 and CDR2 from the germline V gene are GTSNPN and SVGIG (reference sequence). The CDR3 DNA is TGTGCCTGGAACGAAGCTAATAATTCACCCCTCCACTTT. Its translation is CAWNEANNSPLHF.

The chain employs TRBV28 and TRBJ2-2; D unresolved. Trimming pared 4 bases from V and 9 bases from J, leaving 3 bases between. In germline, CDR1 is MDHEN, CDR2 SYDVKM. CDR3 length: 10 residues. CDR3 nucleotide sequence: TGTGCCAGCAGTTCTTGGGAGCTGTTTTTT. Its translation: CASSSWELFF.

This clone turned up a few times. The V and J genes are TRBV5-1 and TRBJ2-3, with D uncertain. Germline values: CDR1 SGHRS, CDR2 YFSETQ. This CDR3 is built from 13 residues. Trimming removed 1 base at V and 1 base at J, with 4 bases between. The chain's CDR3 is CASSLWGTDTQYF. In DNA, the CDR3 is TGCGCCAGCAGCTTGTGGGGCACAGATACGCAGTATTTT.

The chain employs TRBV6-4 and TRBJ2-1, with 7 bases matching TRBD2. Germline lookup yields CDR1 MRHNA and CDR2 SNTAGT. The CDR3 runs 11 residues. The J segment lost 10 bases and the V segment lost 3 bases, leaving 0 bases of the junction unmatched. The CDR3, as DNA: TGTGCCAGCAGTGAGGGGGGGGAGCAGTTCTTC. As protein: CASSEGGEQFF.

The CDR3 DNA sequence: TGTGCCAGCAGTTTAAGATACAGCTCCCTAGGCTACACCTTC. It codes for CASSLRYSSLGYTF. The J gene is TRBJ1-2, the V gene TRBV27; D gene uncertain. Per the germline V gene, CDR1 is MNHEY and CDR2 is SMNVEV (reference sequence). Trimming took 2 bases from V and 8 from J, leaving 15 bases between them. The CDR3 covers 14 residues.

The chain has TRBV30 and TRBJ1-2; D remains unclear. The CDR3 contains 14 residues. Between the trimmed V and J ends, which lost 0 bases and 8 bases, there was a span of 16 bases. CDR1 is GTSNPN, CDR2 SVGIG, per germline (reference sequence). The chain's CDR3 is CAWSVGLDLRGYTF. The CDR3 DNA reads as TGTGCCTGGAGTGTAGGGCTCGACTTGAGGGGCTACACCTTC.

The gene calls are TRBV21-1 and TRBJ1-4. TRBV21-1 is a listed pseudogene. The CDR3 extends over 17 amino acids. The CDR3 is CASSTVSGGAFNEKLFF. DNA of the CDR3: TGTGCCAGCAGCACAGTATCAGGTGGAGCCTTTAATGAAAAACTGTTTTTT.

This chain connects TRBV2 to TRBJ2-5; D gene ambiguous. The CDR3 consists of 14 residues. CDR1 is SNHLY and CDR2 is FYNNEI in the germline V gene. Trimming pared 7 bases from V and 2 bases from J, leaving 14 bases between. CDR3 loop: CASTDGMLQETQYF. In nucleotides, the CDR3 is TGTGCCAGCACCGATGGAATGCTACAAGAGACCCAGTACTTC. Filled out from reference TRBV2 and TRBJ2-5, the complete variable domain reads EPEVTQTPSHQVTQMGQEVILRCVPISNHLYFYWYRQILGQKVEFLVSFYNNEISEKSEIFDDQFSVERPDGSNFTLKIRSTKLEDSAMYFCASTDGMLQETQYFGPGTRLLVL.

This rearrangement joins TRBV28 to TRBJ1-1; D remains unclear. The germline V and J ends were trimmed by 3 bases and 4 bases, with 18 bases remaining between them. Germline-derived CDR1 and CDR2 are MDHEN and SYDVKM. CDR3 length equals 16 residues. The CDR3 here is CASSFHYGRVSTEAFF. The DNA of the CDR3 is TGTGCCAGCAGTTTCCACTACGGGAGAGTAAGCACTGAAGCTTTCTTT.

This rearrangement joins TRBV10-2 to TRBJ1-2; D gene ambiguous. This CDR3 contains 13 residues. CDR1 is WSHSY, CDR2 SAAADI, per germline. V was trimmed by 2 bases and J by 8 bases, leaving 12 bases between them. CDR3 region: CASSETAIRGYTF. The CDR3 bases are TGCGCCAGCAGTGAGACAGCCATTAGGGGCTACACCTTC.

The chain links TRBV18 to TRBJ2-7; 8 bases match TRBD2. Trimming removed 0 bases from V and 4 bases from J; junction bases left unmatched: 8. The CDR3 covers 16 residues. Germline V CDR1 and CDR2: KGHSH, LQKENI. The CDR3 protein is CASSPPKTSGPYEQYF. CDR3 nucleotides: TGTGCCAGCTCACCACCGAAAACTAGCGGACCTTACGAGCAGTACTTC.

V is TRBV6-5 and J is TRBJ1-1; 8 positions match TRBD1. This CDR3 region has 14 residues. CDR1 MNHEY and CDR2 SVGAGI come from the germline V gene. V dropped 2 bases and J dropped 7; count of bases not matched to a gene: 6. The CDR3 loop is CASSYDRGVGEAFF. The CDR3 DNA sequence: TGTGCCAGCAGTTACGACAGGGGCGTAGGTGAAGCTTTCTTT.

V gene TRBV6-5 combines with J gene TRBJ2-7, with 7 bases identical to TRBD1. The germline CDR1 and CDR2 sequences are MNHEY and SVGAGI. The length of the CDR3 is 13 residues. The J segment lost 2 bases and the V segment lost 7 bases, leaving 5 bases of the junction unmatched. The CDR3, as DNA: TGTGCCAGCATCCACAGGGGCACCTACGAGCAGTACTTC. It yields the protein CASIHRGTYEQYF.